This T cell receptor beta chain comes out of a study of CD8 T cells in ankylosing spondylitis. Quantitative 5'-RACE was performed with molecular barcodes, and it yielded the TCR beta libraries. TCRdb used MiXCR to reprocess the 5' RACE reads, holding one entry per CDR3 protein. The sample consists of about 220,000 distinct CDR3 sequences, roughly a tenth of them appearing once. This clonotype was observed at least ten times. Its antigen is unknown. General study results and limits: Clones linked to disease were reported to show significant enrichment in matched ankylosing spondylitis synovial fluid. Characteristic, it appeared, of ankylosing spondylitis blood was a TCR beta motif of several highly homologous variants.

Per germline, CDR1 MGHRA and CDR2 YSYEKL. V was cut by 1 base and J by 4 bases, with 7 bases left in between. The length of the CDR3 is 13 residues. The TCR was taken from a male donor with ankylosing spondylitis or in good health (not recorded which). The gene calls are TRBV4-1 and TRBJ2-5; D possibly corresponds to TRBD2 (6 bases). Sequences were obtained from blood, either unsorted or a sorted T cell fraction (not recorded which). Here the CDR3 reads CASSQGLVETQYF. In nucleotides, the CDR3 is TGCGCCAGCAGCCAAGGACTAGTAGAGACCCAGTACTTC.